Presented here are 24 T cell receptor beta chains from one specimen sequenced in a study of cytomegalovirus exposure and HLA in healthy donors. This PCR relied on a set of 60 Vbeta primers and 13 Jbeta primers. Some clones are missing from TCRdb's copy, which holds only in-frame ones; the method was immunoSEQ multiplex PCR. This sample has 80,000 to 90,000 clones, with more than 80% found just once. Sequencing input: PBMCs. These receptors were collected from a woman aged 25 to 45 in good health and CMV-seronegative.

Only a few counts were recorded for this clone. J is TRBJ1-5 and V is TRBV6-5; 7 nucleotides agree with TRBD1. Trimming took 5 bases from V and 7 from J; bases not matched to a gene: 8. The CDR3 is 14 amino acids. Germline assignment: CDR1 MNHEY and CDR2 SVGAGI. The CDR3 DNA follows: TGTGCCAGCAGTCAGCAGGGGGGAGGACAGCCCCAGCATTTT. Amino acid sequence: CASSQQGGGQPQHF.

This clone appeared once. V and J are TRBV28 and TRBJ2-3; tentatively, D is TRBD2 (5 bases). Germline CDR1 MDHEN, CDR2 SYDVKM. V shed 3 bases and J shed 2 bases, with 12 bases lying between them. This CDR3 has 15 amino acids. CDR3 DNA sequence: TGTGCCAGCAGTTTTGCCTCTAGCATCACAGATACGCAGTATTTT. It yields the protein CASSFASSITDTQYF.

This chain uses TRBV25-1 with TRBJ2-5; D perhaps matches TRBD2 (5 bases). Per the germline V gene, CDR1 is MGHDK and CDR2 is SYGVNS. The CDR3 has 14 residues. Trimming shortened V by 1 base and J by 5 bases, and 11 bases separated the two germline ends. CDR3 sequence: CASSEFRGWETQYF. As DNA, the CDR3 is TGTGCCAGCAGTGAATTCCGGGGTTGGGAGACCCAGTACTTC.

The rearrangement uses TRBV6-1 and TRBJ1-4; D gene uncertain. CDR1 is MNHNS and CDR2 is SASEGT in the germline V gene. The CDR3 consists of 15 residues. V gave up 3 bases and J gave up 0 bases, with 8 bases separating them. CDR3: CASSDRFATNEKLFF. CDR3 coding DNA: TGTGCCAGCAGTGACAGGTTCGCAACTAATGAAAAACTGTTTTTT.

V usage is TRBV9 and J usage is TRBJ2-7, with a possible D match to TRBD1 (6 bases). CDR1 and CDR2 (germline): SGDLS, YYNGEE. V gave up 0 bases and J gave up 3 bases, with 13 bases separating them. The length of the CDR3 is 15 residues. The DNA of the CDR3 is TGTGCCAGCAGCGTAGCACCAGGGGCTAGCTACGAGCAGTACTTC. Protein: CASSVAPGASYEQYF.

The rearrangement joins TRBV15 to TRBJ1-1; possibly TRBD1 for D (6 bases). V lost 4 bases to trimming and J lost 5 bases, with 14 bases between them. Germline values: CDR1 LNHNV, CDR2 YYDKDF (reference sequence). The CDR3 totals 14 residues. The CDR3 region is CATSISQRGTEAFF. The CDR3 nucleotides read TGTGCCACCAGCATCTCCCAAAGGGGGACTGAAGCTTTCTTT.

This clone was picked up one time. V and J are TRBV6-1 and TRBJ1-3; D is ambiguous. V was clipped by 4 bases and J by 0 bases, with 13 bases between them. CDR1 and CDR2 from the germline V gene are MNHNS and SASEGT. There are 16 residues in the CDR3. The CDR3 DNA reads as TGTGCCAGCAGTGGGAAAGTGCGGGGCTCTGGAAACACCATATATTTT. Translation: CASSGKVRGSGNTIYF.

The gene calls are TRBV5-1 and TRBJ1-5; TRBD1 matches at 7 bases. The trim removed 0 bases at V and 3 bases at J, leaving 3 bases unmatched. The CDR3 is 15 amino acids. CDR1 is SGHRS, CDR2 YFSETQ, per germline. The CDR3 sequence is CASSLGDSSNQPQHF. The CDR3 DNA follows: TGCGCCAGCAGCTTGGGGGACAGCTCCAATCAGCCCCAGCATTTT.

V and J are TRBV4-3 and TRBJ2-7; D may be TRBD2 (6 bases). Deletions cut 3 bases from V and 3 bases from J, with 12 bases between. This CDR3 contains 14 residues. The germline gives CDR1 LGHNA, CDR2 YSLEER. CDR3 coding DNA: TGCGCCAGCAGCCATGGGAGGTTTGACTACGAGCAGTACTTC. Translation: CASSHGRFDYEQYF.

To note about this clone: At one end the junction does not follow the germline gene, possibly because of a read error. The rearrangement joins TRBV5-6 to TRBJ2-1; TRBD2 might be the D (6 bases). Germline CDR1 and CDR2: SGHDT and YYEEEE. This CDR3 has 14 amino acids. CDR3 sequence: CASSLNLASNEQLF. The CDR3 DNA is TGTGCCAGCAGCCTAAACCTAGCGAGCAATGAGCAGCTCTTC. Drawing the rest from reference TRBV5-6 and TRBJ2-1, the complete variable domain is DAGVTQSPTHLIKTRGQQVTLRCSPKSGHDTVSWYQQALGQGPQFIFQYYEEEERQRGNFPDRFSGHQFPNYSSELNVNALLLGDSALYLCASSLNLASNEQLFGPGTRLTVL.

The rearrangement uses TRBV6-5 and TRBJ1-1; D perhaps matches TRBD1 (6 bases). V dropped 0 bases and J dropped 2 bases, with 10 bases sitting between them. Per the germline V gene, CDR1 is MNHEY and CDR2 is SVGAGI. There are 15 residues in the CDR3. CDR3 region: CASSYSNRDNTEAFF. The DNA of the CDR3 is TGTGCCAGCAGTTACTCGAACAGGGATAACACTGAAGCTTTCTTT.

The chain couples TRBV28 to TRBJ1-3; 9 positions agree with TRBD1. The CDR3 runs to 16 residues. J lost 4 bases, V lost 5 bases, and 9 bases had no gene match. Germline V gene sequence: CDR1 MDHEN, CDR2 SYDVKM. The CDR3 loop is CASSTLQGAAGNTIYF. In DNA form, the CDR3 reads TGTGCCAGCAGTACTCTACAGGGGGCGGCCGGAAACACCATATATTTT.

This chain links TRBV7-2 with TRBJ2-7; 9 nucleotides match TRBD2. The germline V gene has CDR1 SGHTA and CDR2 FQGNSA. The CDR3 length is 13 residues. V was clipped by 5 bases and J by 5 bases; unmatched bases: 4. The CDR3 protein is CASSPGTSNEQYF. The DNA for the CDR3 is TGTGCCAGCAGCCCGGGGACTAGCAACGAGCAGTACTTC.

The chain uses TRBV7-2 and TRBJ1-1; the D is unclear. Germline-derived CDR1 and CDR2 are SGHTA and FQGNSA. This CDR3 spans 17 amino acids. The germline V and J ends were trimmed by 1 base and 0 bases, with 15 bases remaining between them. CDR3 sequence reads: CASSLDTQPPLNTEAFF. The CDR3 coding sequence is TGTGCCAGCAGCTTAGACACACAACCGCCTCTGAACACTGAAGCTTTCTTT.

This clone was counted once. The V call is TRBV4-3, the J call TRBJ2-7; 7 bases agree with TRBD1. The CDR3 has 15 residues. V was pared by 0 bases and J by 4 bases, with 6 bases of the junction left unmatched. The germline CDR1 and CDR2 sequences are LGHNA and YSLEER. The CDR3 nucleotides are TGCGCCAGCAGCCAAGAAGCAGGGACAGAGTACGAGCAGTACTTC. Translating gives CASSQEAGTEYEQYF.

This chain joins TRBV28 and TRBJ2-1; a weak D match, TRBD2 (5 bases). The CDR3 is 14 amino acids. Germline assignment: CDR1 MDHEN and CDR2 SYDVKM. Trimming cost V 5 bases and J 3 bases, with 11 bases left between them. Written as DNA, the CDR3 is TGTGCCAGCAGTACCTCCCGGGGCTACAATGAGCAGTTCTTC. As protein: CASSTSRGYNEQFF.

V gene TRBV28 combines with J gene TRBJ1-1, with TRBD1 as a possible D gene (6 bases). V lost 1 base and J lost 0, with 9 bases in between. Germline CDR1 is MDHEN and CDR2 is SYDVKM. CDR3 length: 15 residues. The CDR3 DNA sequence: TGTGCCAGCAGTTTATCAACAGGGATGAACACTGAAGCTTTCTTT. Its protein product is CASSLSTGMNTEAFF.

V gene TRBV7-3 combines with J gene TRBJ2-7, with 7 bases identical to TRBD1. The germline gives CDR1 SGHTA, CDR2 FQGTGA. V lost 2 bases and J lost 5; bases outside the gene matches: 15. This CDR3 region has 17 residues. This CDR3 reads CASSLGGQPHPVDEQYF. CDR3 bases: TGTGCCAGCAGCTTAGGGGGACAGCCTCATCCTGTCGACGAGCAGTACTTC.

The V call is TRBV7-2, the J call TRBJ2-3; 8 bases line up with TRBD2. Germline lookup yields CDR1 SGHTA and CDR2 FQGNSA. This CDR3 spans 15 amino acids. The V and J ends lost 6 bases and 8 bases, in that order; junction bases with no gene match: 13. CDR3 protein: CASRASGRSEGTQYF. CDR3 sequence (DNA): TGTGCCAGCAGGGCTAGCGGGCGCTCCGAGGGTACGCAGTATTTT.

The chain recombines TRBV30 with TRBJ2-7; the match to TRBD1 covers 7 bases. Germline assignment: CDR1 GTSNPN and CDR2 SVGIG (reference sequence). This CDR3 contains 13 residues. Trimming cost V 3 bases and J 0 bases; bases outside gene matches: 2. CDR3 amino acids: CAWSQGDSYEQYF. The CDR3 nucleotides read TGTGCCTGGAGCCAGGGGGACTCCTACGAGCAGTACTTC.

A few counts support this clone. The chain carries TRBV29-1 and TRBJ2-3; 9 bases match TRBD2. Trimming cost V 4 bases and J 2 bases; bases outside gene matches: 4. This CDR3 region has 14 residues. Per germline, CDR1 SQVTM and CDR2 ANQGSEA. The CDR3 DNA sequence: TGCAGCGTTGCGCGGGAGGGCAACACAGATACGCAGTATTTT. Its protein product is CSVAREGNTDTQYF.

The chain joins TRBV13 to TRBJ1-6; 7 bases map to TRBD1. This CDR3 contains 17 residues. Trimming cost V 5 bases and J 7 bases; bases outside gene matches: 14. Germline V gene data show CDR1 as PRHDT and CDR2 as FYEKMQ (reference sequence). The CDR3 nucleotides are TGTGCCAGCAGCAGGCGACAGGGTGCCCAAACGAATTCACCCCTCCACTTT. Amino acid sequence: CASSRRQGAQTNSPLHF.

This clone was picked up one time. The genes are TRBV27 and TRBJ1-2, with TRBD1 identical over 8 bases. This CDR3 region has 13 residues. V gave up 3 bases and J gave up 7 bases; unmatched junction bases: 4. Germline V gives CDR1 MNHEY, CDR2 SMNVEV (reference sequence). The CDR3 region is CASSFTQGAGYTF. The DNA for the CDR3 is TGTGCCAGCAGTTTTACCCAGGGGGCTGGCTACACCTTC.

V gene TRBV7-9 combines with J gene TRBJ2-7; D remains unclear. The CDR3 runs 11 residues. Trimming shortened V by 5 bases and J by 0 bases, and 2 bases separated the two germline ends. CDR1 is SEHNR and CDR2 is FQNEAQ in the germline V gene (reference sequence). CDR3 bases: TGTGCCAGCAGCCTCTCCTACGAGCAGTACTTC. This sequence encodes CASSLSYEQYF.